These T cell receptor beta chains were read from a single sample in a study of cytomegalovirus exposure and HLA in healthy donors. Profiling relied on immunoSEQ multiplex PCR, and the TCRdb table lists in-frame clones only, not all of them. The sample holds roughly 86,000 clones, approximately 70% seen once. The specimen was PBMCs. These receptor sequences come from a man aged 60 to 75 in good health and CMV-seronegative. CDR3s include the opening cysteine and the closing phenylalanine or tryptophan. The D gene is left open where the match is weak. Not every row has a clone size; where given, it reads once, few, many or a size class.

J gene: TRBJ2-7
D gene: NA
CDR3 length: 11
clone size: NA
V gene: TRBV10-2
CDR3 protein: CASSTSYEQYF
CDR3 DNA: TGCGCCAGCAGTACTTCCTACGAGCAGTACTTC

J gene: TRBJ1-3
D gene: TRBD1
CDR3 length: 14
clone size: NA
V gene: TRBV28
CDR3 protein: CASRETGTGNTIYF
CDR3 DNA: TGTGCCAGCAGAGAGACAGGGACTGGAAACACCATATATTTT

J gene: TRBJ2-7
D gene: NA
CDR3 length: 14
clone size: few
V gene: TRBV25-1
CDR3 protein: CASSGGAYLYEQYF
CDR3 DNA: TGTGCCAGCAGTGGAGGCGCCTACCTCTACGAGCAGTACTTC

J gene: TRBJ1-1
D gene: NA
CDR3 length: 13
clone size: NA
V gene: TRBV5-4
CDR3 protein: CASSETGNTEAFF
CDR3 DNA: TGTGCCAGCAGCGAGACAGGGAACACTGAAGCTTTCTTT

J gene: TRBJ2-7
D gene: TRBD2
CDR3 length: 15
clone size: once
V gene: TRBV7-9
CDR3 protein: CASSLAGLVGYEQYF
CDR3 DNA: TGTGCCAGCAGCTTAGCGGGACTAGTGGGCTACGAGCAGTACTTC

J gene: TRBJ2-4
D gene: NA
CDR3 length: 14
clone size: few
V gene: TRBV6-5
CDR3 protein: CASTSPLAKNIQYF
CDR3 DNA: TGTGCCAGCACCTCTCCCCTAGCCAAAAACATTCAGTACTTC

J gene: TRBJ2-5
D gene: NA
CDR3 length: 13
clone size: once
V gene: TRBV6-5
CDR3 protein: CASRQGGQETQYF
CDR3 DNA: TGTGCCAGCAGGCAGGGAGGCCAAGAGACCCAGTACTTC

J gene: TRBJ2-7
D gene: TRBD1
CDR3 length: 12
clone size: NA
V gene: TRBV27
CDR3 protein: CASGTGAYEQYF
CDR3 DNA: TGTGCCAGCGGGACAGGGGCCTACGAGCAGTACTTC

J gene: TRBJ1-2
D gene: NA
CDR3 length: 15
clone size: NA
V gene: TRBV4-3
CDR3 protein: CASSQDPRQGYGYTF
CDR3 DNA: TGCGCCAGCAGCCAAGATCCGCGGCAGGGCTATGGCTACACCTTC

J gene: TRBJ2-1
D gene: TRBD2
CDR3 length: 17
clone size: few
V gene: TRBV7-9
CDR3 protein: CSSSDQQLADSGDEQFF
CDR3 DNA: TGTTCCAGCAGCGACCAACAACTAGCGGACTCTGGCGATGAGCAGTTCTTC

J gene: TRBJ2-1
D gene: TRBD2
CDR3 length: 15
clone size: few
V gene: TRBV6-6
CDR3 protein: CASSLRGSSYNEQFF
CDR3 DNA: TGTGCCAGCAGCCTGCGGGGGAGCTCCTACAATGAGCAGTTCTTC

J gene: TRBJ1-5
D gene: NA
CDR3 length: 15
clone size: NA
V gene: TRBV2
CDR3 protein: CASSMSDSSNQPQHF
CDR3 DNA: TGTGCCAGCAGTATGTCGGACAGCTCCAATCAGCCCCAGCATTTT

J gene: TRBJ1-5
D gene: TRBD1
CDR3 length: 15
clone size: NA
V gene: TRBV6-1
CDR3 protein: CASSAGTDSNQPQHF
CDR3 DNA: TGTGCCAGCAGTGCGGGGACAGATAGCAATCAGCCCCAGCATTTT

J gene: TRBJ1-5
D gene: TRBD1
CDR3 length: 15
clone size: NA
V gene: TRBV2
CDR3 protein: CASSEQGARNQPQHF
CDR3 DNA: TGTGCCAGCAGTGAGCAGGGGGCTCGCAATCAGCCCCAGCATTTT

J gene: TRBJ2-3
D gene: NA
CDR3 length: 14
clone size: few
V gene: TRBV18
CDR3 protein: CASSPVAGTDTQYF
CDR3 DNA: TGTGCCAGCTCACCGGTAGCGGGCACAGATACGCAGTATTTT

J gene: TRBJ1-1
D gene: TRBD1
CDR3 length: 13
clone size: NA
V gene: TRBV2
CDR3 protein: CASRDRRNTEAFF
CDR3 DNA: TGTGCCAGCAGGGACAGGAGGAACACTGAAGCTTTCTTT

J gene: TRBJ1-5
D gene: NA
CDR3 length: 14
clone size: NA
V gene: TRBV7-2
CDR3 protein: CASSLRGGDQPQHF
CDR3 DNA: TGTGCCAGCAGCTTACGGGGGGGTGATCAGCCCCAGCATTTT

J gene: TRBJ1-2
D gene: TRBD1
CDR3 length: 14
clone size: NA
V gene: TRBV2
CDR3 protein: CASSGQGANYGYTF
CDR3 DNA: TGTGCCAGCAGTGGACAGGGGGCCAACTATGGCTACACCTTC

J gene: TRBJ1-4
D gene: TRBD1
CDR3 length: 16
clone size: NA
V gene: TRBV6-7
CDR3 protein: CASNEFFRGVREKLFF
CDR3 DNA: TGTGCCAGCAACGAATTCTTCAGGGGGGTAAGGGAAAAACTGTTTTTT

J gene: TRBJ2-7
D gene: NA
CDR3 length: 15
clone size: few
V gene: TRBV15
CDR3 protein: CATRRAGTKAYEQYF
CDR3 DNA: TGTGCCACCAGACGCGCCGGGACAAAGGCCTACGAGCAGTACTTC

J gene: TRBJ2-2
D gene: NA
CDR3 length: 16
clone size: NA
V gene: TRBV7-2
CDR3 protein: CASSQRAGTASGELFF
CDR3 DNA: TGTGCCAGCAGCCAGAGGGCGGGGACTGCTTCCGGGGAGCTGTTTTTT

J gene: TRBJ1-1
D gene: NA
CDR3 length: 13
clone size: NA
V gene: TRBV7-2
CDR3 protein: CASSLSVNGEAFF
CDR3 DNA: TGTGCCAGCAGCTTGTCTGTGAACGGTGAAGCTTTCTTT

J gene: TRBJ2-5
D gene: NA
CDR3 length: 15
clone size: NA
V gene: TRBV6-5
CDR3 protein: CASSYSTRGQETQYF
CDR3 DNA: TGTGCCAGCAGTTACTCGACTCGGGGCCAAGAGACCCAGTACTTC

J gene: TRBJ2-1
D gene: TRBD1
CDR3 length: 17
clone size: NA
V gene: TRBV9
CDR3 protein: CASSVDRGRSSGNEQFF
CDR3 DNA: TGTGCCAGCAGCGTGGACAGGGGGCGCAGTAGTGGGAATGAGCAGTTCTTC

J gene: TRBJ1-2
D gene: NA
CDR3 length: 13
clone size: few
V gene: TRBV30
CDR3 protein: CAWSKQTSYGYTF
CDR3 DNA: TGTGCCTGGAGTAAACAGACCTCCTATGGCTACACCTTC

J gene: TRBJ2-2
D gene: NA
CDR3 length: 16
clone size: few
V gene: TRBV5-1
CDR3 protein: CASSLVGSADTGELFF
CDR3 DNA: TGCGCCAGCAGCTTGGTTGGTAGCGCAGACACCGGGGAGCTGTTTTTT

J gene: TRBJ2-2
D gene: TRBD2
CDR3 length: 15
clone size: NA
V gene: TRBV28
CDR3 protein: CASSRAGVGTGELFF
CDR3 DNA: TGTGCCAGCAGTCGAGCGGGAGTCGGGACCGGGGAGCTGTTTTTT

J gene: TRBJ1-1
D gene: TRBD1
CDR3 length: 14
clone size: NA
V gene: TRBV7-9
CDR3 protein: CASRPDRVNTEAFF
CDR3 DNA: TGTGCCAGCAGACCGGACAGGGTGAACACTGAAGCTTTCTTT

J gene: TRBJ1-3
D gene: NA
CDR3 length: 15
clone size: NA
V gene: TRBV5-1
CDR3 protein: CASSSGESSGNTIYF
CDR3 DNA: TGCGCCAGCAGCTCAGGTGAAAGCTCTGGAAACACCATATATTTT

J gene: TRBJ2-2
D gene: NA
CDR3 length: 15
clone size: NA
V gene: TRBV5-6
CDR3 protein: CASSPGEIHTGELFF
CDR3 DNA: TGTGCCAGCAGCCCGGGGGAGATTCACACCGGGGAGCTGTTTTTT